A single sample is the source of the 21 T cell receptor beta chains below, sequenced in a study of CD8+CD57+ T cells in acquired aplastic anemia. Profiles of TCR beta VDJ and CDR3 were generated from a genomic DNA template. TCRdb fed the reads into MiXCR, producing one record per CDR3 protein. The sample shows 74,000 or so distinct CDR3 sequences, around half of them seen only once. The source material was sorted CD4+, CD8+, or CD8+CD57+ T cells (not recorded which) from PBMCs. These receptors all stem from a human donor in good health, serving as a control.

The rearrangement uses TRBV20-1 and TRBJ2-3, with a tentative D call TRBD2 (6 bases). V dropped 6 bases and J dropped 2 bases, with 12 bases sitting between them. The germline CDR1 and CDR2 sequences are DFQATT and SNEGSKA (reference sequence). This CDR3 has 13 amino acids. The CDR3 bases are TGCAGTGCACAGGCGGGATTCACAGATACGCAGTATTTT. Translating it yields CSAQAGFTDTQYF.

V usage is TRBV9 and J usage is TRBJ2-3, with 7 positions matching TRBD2. After removal of 1 base from V and 2 bases from J, the junction contained 7 bases not matched to a gene. The CDR3 is made up of 16 amino acids. Germline loops: CDR1 SGDLS, CDR2 YYNGEE. CDR3 sequence reads: CASSVMGGDLTDTQYF. The CDR3 DNA follows: TGTGCCAGCAGCGTAATGGGGGGGGACCTCACAGATACGCAGTATTTT.

A single count supports this clonotype. The chain links TRBV15 to TRBJ2-3, with D unresolved. Germline V gene data show CDR1 as LNHNV and CDR2 as YYDKDF (reference sequence). The CDR3 is 12 amino acids. V was trimmed by 4 bases and J by 8 bases, leaving 10 bases between them. The CDR3 loop reads CATSTPTGTQYF. DNA for the CDR3: TGTGCCACCAGCACCCCCACCGGTACGCAGTATTTT.

CDR3 in DNA: TGTGCCACCAGCATAGGACAGGGATATGGCTACACCTTC. It translates to CATSIGQGYGYTF. The chain couples TRBV15 to TRBJ1-2, with TRBD1 matching 8 bases. V shed 4 bases and J 5 bases; nucleotides not matched to a gene: 3. The CDR3 totals 13 residues. The V gene's germline CDR1 is LNHNV and CDR2 YYDKDF (reference sequence).

J is TRBJ2-3 and V is TRBV6-1; possibly TRBD2 for D (7 bases). There are 14 residues in the CDR3. In germline, CDR1 is MNHNS, CDR2 SASEGT. V lost 5 bases, J lost 4 bases, and 13 bases lay in between. CDR3 nucleotides: TGTGCCAGCAGTCCCCTGGGGGGGCCAGATACGCAGTATTTT. Amino acid sequence: CASSPLGGPDTQYF.

This clonotype occurred many times. The CDR3 DNA reads as TGTGCCAGCAGTAGGGCGGATGGCTACACCTTC. Protein product: CASSRADGYTF. The rearrangement joins TRBV2 to TRBJ1-2; no clear D gene. The CDR3 spans 11 residues. V lost 5 bases, J lost 6 bases, and 7 bases lay in between. Germline lookup yields CDR1 SNHLY and CDR2 FYNNEI.

The J gene is TRBJ2-3, the V gene TRBV20-1, with TRBD2 matching 8 bases. CDR3 length equals 18 residues. Looked up from germline, CDR1 is DFQATT and CDR2 is SNEGSKA (reference sequence). With 6 bases clipped from V and 4 bases from J, the junction kept 21 bases outside the gene matches. CDR3 amino acids: CSAMRGPAGGRGADTQYF. CDR3 in DNA: TGCAGTGCAATGCGGGGACCTGCGGGAGGAAGGGGTGCAGATACGCAGTATTTT.

A word on this clonotype: A read error is possible here, since a much larger clone lies one base away. The genes are TRBV6-1 and TRBJ2-1; 12 bases agree with TRBD2. V shed 8 bases and J 9 bases; nucleotides not matched to a gene: 14. Germline V CDR1 and CDR2: MNHNS, SASEGT. The length of the CDR3 is 16 residues. CDR3 nucleotide sequence: TGTGCCAGCTCCGGCGAGCTAGCGGGAGGGTATACTGAGCAGTTCTTC. It encodes CASSGELAGGYTEQFF.

This clonotype was seen many times. This rearrangement joins TRBV27 to TRBJ2-7; 8 bases agree with TRBD1. The CDR3 consists of 14 residues. J lost 5 bases, V lost 6 bases, and 9 bases had no gene match. The germline gives CDR1 MNHEY, CDR2 SMNVEV (reference sequence). The CDR3: CASSLGQGADEQYF. The CDR3 region has the DNA TGTGCCAGCAGCCTAGGACAGGGTGCGGACGAGCAGTACTTC.

J is TRBJ1-2 and V is TRBV9; D ambiguous. V was pared by 0 bases and J by 1 base, with 1 base between. This CDR3 region has 12 residues. The germline V gene encodes CDR1 SGDLS and CDR2 YYNGEE. In DNA, the CDR3 is TGTGCCAGCAGCGTAGATAACTATGGCTACACCTTC. Its protein product is CASSVDNYGYTF.

This clonotype was seen many times. The chain employs TRBV7-3 and TRBJ2-3; 7 bases fit TRBD2. The germline gives CDR1 SGHTA, CDR2 FQGTGA. V was clipped by 0 bases and J by 4 bases; unmatched bases: 13. The CDR3 totals 18 residues. The CDR3 nucleotides are TGTGCCAGCAGCTTAACGAACGGGGCGGGAGTCTTATCAGATACGCAGTATTTT. Translated: CASSLTNGAGVLSDTQYF.

The CDR3 region is CASGRGRYEQYF. The CDR3 DNA reads as TGTGCCAGCGGGCGCGGCAGATACGAGCAGTACTTC. The chain joins TRBV25-1 to TRBJ2-7; D is unclear. This CDR3 is 12 amino acids long. Germline values: CDR1 MGHDK, CDR2 SYGVNS. Deletions cut 8 bases from V and 4 bases from J, with 12 bases between.

The CDR3 loop is CASSLAPTDFYEQYF. The CDR3 nucleotides read TGCGCCAGCAGCTTGGCGCCGACGGACTTCTACGAGCAGTACTTC. The chain combines TRBV5-1 with TRBJ2-7, with D possibly TRBD2 on 5 matching bases. The CDR3 extends over 15 amino acids. The ends were cut back, 0 bases at V and 3 bases at J, with 13 bases in the middle. Germline V gene sequence: CDR1 SGHRS, CDR2 YFSETQ. Looking up the rest from reference TRBV5-1 and TRBJ2-7 gives the full variable domain: KAGVTQTPRYLIKTRGQQVTLSCSPISGHRSVSWYQQTPGQGLQFLFEYFSETQRNKGNFPGRFSGRQFSNSRSEMNVSTLELGDSALYLCASSLAPTDFYEQYFGPGTRLTVT.

The chain is built from TRBV10-3 and TRBJ2-6, with D tentatively TRBD1 (5 bases). CDR3 length: 15 residues. Trimming removed 6 bases from V and 2 bases from J, with 11 bases in between. Per germline, CDR1 ENHRY and CDR2 SYGVKD. CDR3 nucleotides: TGTGCCATCAGCCTCAGGGAAACTGGGGCCAACGTCCTGACTTTC. It yields the protein CAISLRETGANVLTF.

This clonotype came up many times. The rearrangement joins TRBV7-2 to TRBJ1-2; D is perhaps TRBD1 (5 bases). The V and J ends lost 5 bases and 8 bases respectively, with 18 bases between them. The CDR3 has 14 residues. Germline V CDR1 and CDR2: SGHTA, FQGNSA. DNA of the CDR3: TGTGCCAGCAGCCGACGGGGCCGCAACTGGGGCTACACCTTC. Its translation is CASSRRGRNWGYTF.

The V call is TRBV10-3, the J call TRBJ2-1; D gene unclear. The V end lost 0 bases, the J end lost 7 bases, and 13 bases lay between the germline ends. The CDR3 sequence is 15 residues long. CDR1 and CDR2 (germline): ENHRY, SYGVKD. In nucleotides, the CDR3 is TGTGCCATCAGTGAGTCGGGCACCCAGGTGAATGAGCAGTTCTTC. Encoded protein: CAISESGTQVNEQFF.

V is TRBV7-8 and J is TRBJ2-3; 9 nucleotides match TRBD2. This CDR3 is 15 amino acids long. The germline V gene encodes CDR1 SGHVS and CDR2 FQNEAQ. The junction had 6 bases not matched to a gene; V was cut back by 4 bases and J by 4 bases. The CDR3 DNA reads TGTGCCAGCAGCTCAAGGGGCGGGGGGGCAGATACGCAGTATTTT. Translating gives CASSSRGGGADTQYF. The variable domain in full, with the rest retrieved from reference TRBV7-8 and TRBJ2-3, is GAGVSQSPRYKVAKRGQDVALRCDPISGHVSLFWYQQALGQGPEFLTYFQNEAQLDKSGLPSDRFFAERPEGSVSTLKIQRTQQEDSAVYLCASSSRGGGADTQYFGPGTRLTVL.

The chain combines TRBV7-2 with TRBJ2-7; D may be TRBD1 or TRBD2 (5 bases each). The CDR3 runs 13 residues. The germline V gene has CDR1 SGHTA and CDR2 FQGNSA. Trimming removed 5 bases at V and 5 bases at J, with 13 bases between. CDR3 sequence reads: CASSPPRGDEQYF. The CDR3 nucleotides are TGTGCCAGCAGCCCCCCGAGGGGCGACGAGCAGTACTTC. Complete variable domain (other parts from reference TRBV7-2 and TRBJ2-7): GAGVSQSPSNKVTEKGKDVELRCDPISGHTALYWYRQSLGQGLEFLIYFQGNSAPDKSGLPSDRFSAERTGGSVSTLTIQRTQQEDSAVYLCASSPPRGDEQYFGPGTRLTVT.

The rearrangement joins TRBV4-2 to TRBJ2-3, with TRBD2 matching 8 bases. Unmatched junction bases numbered 13, after V lost 4 bases and J lost 10 bases. The V gene's germline CDR1 is LGHNA and CDR2 YNFKEQ. The CDR3 consists of 15 residues. CDR3 sequence reads: CASSPTTSGGVAQYF. The CDR3 nucleotides read TGTGCCAGCAGCCCCACTACTAGCGGCGGTGTGGCGCAGTATTTT.

In this sample, this clonotype turned up many times. J is TRBJ1-6 and V is TRBV19; D is undetermined. V lost 5 bases and J 6 bases, leaving 20 bases between the germline ends. CDR3 size: 17 residues. CDR1 and CDR2 from the germline V gene are LNHDA and SQIVND (reference sequence). CDR3 sequence: CASSVSGHSNFNSPLHF. As DNA, the CDR3 is TGTGCCAGTAGTGTCTCCGGCCACAGCAACTTTAATTCACCCCTCCACTTT. The full variable domain, rest sourced from reference TRBV19 and TRBJ1-6, is DGGITQSPKYLFRKEGQNVTLSCEQNLNHDAMYWYRQDPGQGLRLIYYSQIVNDFQKGDIAEGYSVSREKKESFPLTVTSAQKNPTAFYLCASSVSGHSNFNSPLHFGNGTRLTVT.

This sequence joins TRBV10-3 and TRBJ1-5; maybe TRBD1 (5 bases). The germline V gene has CDR1 ENHRY and CDR2 SYGVKD. CDR3 length: 14 residues. The CDR3 bases are TGTGTCACTAAACCGGGACTTTTGACTCAGCCCCAGCATTTT. This codes for CVTKPGLLTQPQHF.